The 2 T cell receptor beta chains given below trace back to one sample, sequenced in a study of blood T cells in healthy people across ages (dated by TCRdb to the mid-2010s). Libraries were prepared through 5' RACE. The sequencing machine was an Illumina HiSeq 2500. A second roughly 7 to 11 cycle PCR used a sample-barcoded 5' primer and a J-beta primer mix. TCRdb reran the public reads through fastp at Q25 and MiXCR, keeping productive beta chains. Entries that share a CDR3 protein sequence are merged under the most common genes and DNA. This sample gives around 1.7 million distinct CDR3 sequences in total; 25% to 30% of them show up just once. The ten biggest clones cover 7.7% of the sample. Sequencing input: blood. The receptors shown here come from a woman between 25 and 40 years old in good health.

The chain carries TRBV4-1 and TRBJ1-2; 7 bases align to TRBD1. The CDR3 is 15 amino acids. Germline CDR1 and CDR2: MGHRA and YSYEKL. With 4 bases clipped from V and 4 bases from J, the junction kept 9 bases outside the gene matches. DNA of the CDR3: TGCGCCAGCAGCCCAGGCCTGGACAGGTCCTATGGCTACACCTTC. Protein sequence: CASSPGLDRSYGYTF.

This sequence joins TRBV20-1 and TRBJ2-1, with 8 bases aligning to TRBD1. After removal of 0 bases from V and 3 bases from J, the junction contained 7 bases not matched to a gene. Germline V gives CDR1 DFQATT, CDR2 SNEGSKA (reference sequence). The CDR3 extends over 16 amino acids. The chain's CDR3 is CSARELQGAYYNEQFF. DNA of the CDR3: TGCAGTGCTAGAGAACTGCAGGGGGCCTACTACAATGAGCAGTTCTTC.